Described below is a single T cell receptor (beta chain) sequence and its context. Original handling: Researchers report that nucleated cell counts were estimated from reference gene primer amplification. Measured with immunoSEQ multiplex PCR; TCRdb has only the in-frame clones, and not every one. V, J and clone size reflect that table, while D and trimming were determined from the DNA. The table has roughly 29,000 clones, about 90% seen once. V shed 0 bases and J shed 7 bases, with 12 bases lying between them. The CDR3 totals 15 residues. CDR1 and CDR2 from the germline V gene are LNHNV and YYDKDF (reference sequence). This entry is derived from a study of blood T cell repertoires in COVID-19.

The V gene is TRBV15, the J gene TRBJ1-4, with D possibly being TRBD1 (5 bases). This receptor was obtained from a human donor in a cohort sampled during active COVID-19. The sequenced sample was peripheral blood. The CDR3 reads CATSRDLGEGEKLFF. CDR3 bases: TGTGCCACCAGCAGAGATCTAGGGGAGGGTGAAAAACTGTTTTTT.